These 2 T cell receptor beta chains came from one sample sequenced in a study of T-cell memory formation after mild COVID-19. TCRdb recomputed calls from the 5' RACE reads with MiXCR, one row per CDR3 protein. This table holds 350,000 to 500,000 distinct CDR3 sequences, 23% found once. Sequenced input: PBMCs or a T cell subset sorted from them (not recorded which). The receptors were gathered from an adult woman who had mild COVID-19 (a few samples of this study predate the infection). Cell type and time point are not known.

This clonotype has just a few counts. This chain joins TRBV5-1 and TRBJ2-3; 8 bases are shared with TRBD1. Trimming took 4 bases from V and 4 from J; bases not matched to a gene: 11. The CDR3 extends over 16 amino acids. The germline V gene encodes CDR1 SGHRS and CDR2 YFSETQ. This chain's CDR3 is CASSPTLGQGPDTQYF. The DNA of the CDR3 is TGCGCCAGCAGCCCCACCCTTGGACAGGGACCAGATACGCAGTATTTT.

There are a few counts of this clonotype. CDR3 in DNA: TGTGCCAGCAGCTTCTCGGGGACAGGCTACGAGCAGTACTTC. Translating gives CASSFSGTGYEQYF. The chain combines TRBV7-2 with TRBJ2-7; 8 nucleotides match TRBD1. The CDR3 is 14 amino acids. Germline V gene data show CDR1 as SGHTA and CDR2 as FQGNSA. Trimming removed 3 bases from V and 3 bases from J; junction bases left unmatched: 4.